Below, 6 T cell receptor beta chains from the same sample are listed, as sequenced in a study of follicular helper T cells after annual influenza vaccination. Measured with immunoSEQ multiplex PCR; TCRdb has only the in-frame clones, and not every one. The data show a few thousand clones, 79% seen once. As for time point: 2014-2015 season, pre-vaccination. Sequencing used CXCR5+ CD38- circulating T follicular helper cells from blood, obtained on the day of influenza vaccination. Subset described: circulating Tfh, non-naive CD4+CXCR5+PD-1+ (ICOS+CD38+ or ICOS-CD38-). The receptors derive from an adult who received the influenza vaccine.

The gene calls are TRBV5-8 and TRBJ1-3; D gene unclear. With 1 base removed from V and 0 bases from J, the gap between germline ends came to 8 bases. The CDR3 loop spans 15 amino acids. Germline V lookup: CDR1 SGHTS, CDR2 YDEGEE. CDR3 loop: CASSLRTNSGNTIYF. The CDR3 DNA follows: TGTGCCAGCAGCTTGCGGACTAACTCTGGAAACACCATATATTTT.

This clone has a single count. Other DNA sequences within the sample encode an identical CDR3. The chain uses TRBV11-3 and TRBJ2-7, with a tentative D call TRBD1 (5 bases). V dropped 5 bases and J dropped 6 bases, with 17 bases sitting between them. The CDR3 sequence is 14 residues long. From germline, CDR1 is SGHNT and CDR2 YENEEA. CDR3 sequence: CASSVGQIVSEQYF. The CDR3 DNA sequence: TGTGCCAGCAGCGTAGGACAAATTGTGAGCGAGCAGTACTTC.

The V gene is TRBV7-2, the J gene TRBJ2-7; 8 positions agree with TRBD2. This CDR3 has 15 amino acids. V dropped 1 base and J dropped 3; count of bases not matched to a gene: 5. Germline assignment: CDR1 SGHTA and CDR2 FQGNSA. The CDR3, as DNA: TGTGCCAGCAGCTTAGTGGCTAGCGGGTTCTACGAGCAGTACTTC. It translates to CASSLVASGFYEQYF.

This chain joins TRBV7-9 and TRBJ2-7; 9 nucleotides line up with TRBD1. This CDR3 comprises 15 residues. The V gene's germline CDR1 is SEHNR and CDR2 FQNEAQ (reference sequence). V shed 2 bases, J shed 4 bases, and the junction held 6 bases outside the gene matches. CDR3 loop: CASSLTTGGSYEQYF. Here the CDR3 DNA reads TGTGCCAGCAGCTTAACGACAGGGGGTAGTTACGAGCAGTACTTC.

The chain is built from TRBV18 and TRBJ1-6; TRBD1 might be the D (5 bases). Deletions cut 3 bases from V and 9 bases from J, with 12 bases between. Germline assignment: CDR1 KGHSH and CDR2 LQKENI. CDR3 length equals 14 residues. DNA for the CDR3: TGTGCCAGCTCACCCGGAGGGGATGCTTCACCCCTCCACTTT. It encodes CASSPGGDASPLHF.

The chain joins TRBV19 to TRBJ1-3; tentatively, D is TRBD1 (6 bases). Trimming pared 8 bases from V and 2 bases from J, leaving 19 bases between. The CDR3 contains 16 residues. Per the germline V gene, CDR1 is LNHDA and CDR2 is SQIVND (reference sequence). CDR3 sequence (DNA): TGTGCCAGTTCTTCAGCGGGGGGCTCGGCTGGAAACACCATATATTTT. Amino acid sequence: CASSSAGGSAGNTIYF.